This TCR beta chain comes out of a study of blood T cells in healthy people across ages. General study results and limits: Not knowing donor CMV status may have confounded expanded clonotype changes. Whereas aged donors had fewer naive CD4+ cells, long-lived donors had more of them and higher diversity.

Note on this clonotype: Its antigen is still unknown.

A sample-barcoded 5' primer and a J-beta primer mix were used in a second PCR of roughly 6 to 12 cycles. A single record per CDR3 protein comes from TCRdb applying MiXCR to the 5' RACE reads. The sample includes about 1.8 million distinct CDR3 sequences, around half seen only once; the top ten take roughly 2.1%. CDR1 is SGHVS, CDR2 FQNEAQ, per germline. The CDR3 has 15 residues. Trimming removed 1 base from V and 5 bases from J, with 14 bases in between. This receptor was identified in a woman in her thirties or forties in good health. This chain uses TRBV7-8 with TRBJ2-5; the D gene is possibly TRBD2 (5 bases). The sequenced material came from blood. CDR3 residues: CASSLGDFTRETQYF. The CDR3 DNA reads as TGTGCCAGCAGCTTAGGCGACTTTACTAGGGAGACCCAGTACTTC.